The subject of this entry is one T cell receptor beta chain. The antigen remains undetermined. Sequencing ends 3 residues short of the CDR3 end; the germline J gene provides the rest. Sequenced by immunoSEQ multiplex PCR; TCRdb stores in-frame clones only, minus some. Seen in this sample are about 20,000 clones; the ten most common clones hold 3.3%. The data derive from a study of T cells in women clearing cervical HPV infection. Across the study: Blood came at first lesion visit for cases, post-clearance for controls. HLA type could not be excluded as a confounder. Study outcomes and limitations: Controls had more TRBV6-7 (0.16%) than cases (around 0.11%). CIN3+ cases had significantly higher TCR repertoire richness than controls, but evenness did not differ.

Germline assignment: CDR1 SGHAT and CDR2 FQNNGV. V was shortened by 5 bases and J by 5 bases, with 8 bases between the two germline ends. This CDR3 has 12 residues. This sequence joins TRBV11-2 and TRBJ2-3; D is possibly TRBD1 (5 bases). This clonotype was obtained from a woman between 18 and 69 years old with a cervical HPV16 infection that either progressed to CIN3+ or cleared (not recorded which). Sequenced: blood buffy coat. CDR3 residues: CASSAGIDTQYF. The sequenced part of the CDR3 DNA is TGTGCCAGCAGCGCAGGGATAGATACG. Full variable domain (rest looked up from reference TRBV11-2 and TRBJ2-3): EAGVAQSPRYKIIEKRQSVAFWCNPISGHATLYWYQQILGQGPKLLIQFQNNGVVDDSQLPKDRFSAERLKGVDSTLKIQPAKLEDSAVYLCASSAGIDTQYFGPGTRLTVL.